The rows below give T cell receptor beta chains drawn from one sample of a study of T cell changes during pregnancy in multiple sclerosis. This table comes from immunoSEQ multiplex PCR, and its TCRdb copy is limited to in-frame clones, with some not included. The sample has roughly 57,000 clones, 80% to 90% seen once. Sample: peripheral blood, taken in the first trimester of pregnancy. All receptors derive from a female donor with multiple sclerosis, enrolled in a pregnancy study. The CDR3 runs from the conserved cysteine through the conserved F or W. Each record gives: J gene, D gene, clone size, V gene, CDR3 protein, CDR3 DNA. A D gene is named only where the DNA matches it firmly. Clone size, where shown, is once, few, many, or a class for clones that have expanded.

>TRBJ1-4|TRBD1|NA|TRBV10-3
CAISGDRGDDEKLFF
TGTGCCATCAGTGGGGACAGGGGAGATGATGAAAAACTGTTTTTT
>TRBJ2-7|NA|NA|TRBV12-2
CASRRPRLKPIYEQYF
TGTGCAAGTCGCCGCCCCAGGCTCAAACCGATCTACGAGCAGTACTTC
>TRBJ1-1|TRBD1|NA|TRBV13
CASRGDRGYSSEAFF
TGTGCCAGCAGGGGGGACAGGGGGTATAGTAGTGAAGCTTTCTTT
>TRBJ1-2|NA|NA|TRBV19
CASSIIGQRVALYGYTF
TGTGCCAGTAGTATAATTGGACAGCGTGTTGCTCTCTATGGCTACACCTTC
>TRBJ1-5|NA|NA|TRBV11-2
CASSLDGGLGNQPQHF
TGTGCCAGCAGCTTAGATGGGGGGTTGGGTAATCAGCCCCAGCATTTT
>TRBJ1-5|TRBD1|NA|TRBV19
CASSMGWDRGTISNQPQHF
TGTGCCAGTAGTATGGGTTGGGACAGGGGGACGATTAGCAATCAGCCCCAGCATTTT
>TRBJ1-2|NA|NA|TRBV6-5
CASSSPLPYGYTF
TGTGCCAGCAGTTCCCCGCTACCTTATGGCTACACCTTC
>TRBJ2-3|NA|few|TRBV5-1
CASSLETGSDTQYF
TGCGCCAGCAGCTTGGAGACGGGATCAGATACGCAGTATTTT
>TRBJ1-2|TRBD1|NA|TRBV5-1
CASSLAGTENGYTF
TGCGCCAGCAGCTTGGCCGGGACAGAAAATGGCTACACCTTC
>TRBJ2-1|TRBD2|NA|TRBV5-1
CASSLDLAGGNEQFF
TGCGCCAGCAGCTTGGATCTAGCGGGGGGCAATGAGCAGTTCTTC
>TRBJ2-1|TRBD1|NA|TRBV27
CASRGQDRNEQFF
TGTGCCAGCAGAGGACAGGATCGTAATGAGCAGTTCTTC
>TRBJ1-1|NA|NA|TRBV7-3
CASSPRGGNTEAFF
TGTGCCAGCAGCCCGAGGGGAGGGAACACTGAAGCTTTCTTT
>TRBJ2-3|TRBD2|NA|TRBV6-4
CASSVTSGSTDTQYF
TGTGCCAGCAGTGTGACTAGCGGGAGCACAGATACGCAGTATTTT
>TRBJ2-2|NA|NA|TRBV4-1
CASSQDQGVLNTGELFF
TGCGCCAGCAGCCAAGATCAAGGGGTACTGAACACCGGGGAGCTGTTTTTT
>TRBJ1-1|NA|NA|TRBV15
CATSRDKMNTEAFF
TGTGCCACCAGCAGGGACAAAATGAACACTGAAGCTTTCTTT
>TRBJ1-1|TRBD1|few|TRBV5-1
CASSLQGGDGEAFF
TGCGCCAGCAGCTTGCAAGGGGGCGACGGTGAAGCTTTCTTT
>TRBJ2-1|TRBD2|NA|TRBV19
CASSSTSGSYNEQFF
TGTGCCAGTAGTTCAACTAGCGGGAGTTACAATGAGCAGTTCTTC
>TRBJ2-7|NA|NA|TRBV7-2
CASSLGGQGYEQYF
TGTGCCAGCAGCTTAGGGGGCCAGGGCTACGAGCAGTACTTC
>TRBJ2-7|TRBD1|NA|TRBV7-9
CASSTAGTGVYEQYF
TGTGCCAGCAGCACCGCCGGGACAGGGGTGTACGAGCAGTACTTC
>TRBJ2-3|TRBD1|NA|TRBV7-2
CASSLGGQGTDTQYF
TGTGCCAGCAGCTTAGGGGGACAGGGGACAGATACGCAGTATTTT
>TRBJ2-1|TRBD1|NA|TRBV9
CASSEGQGAYNEQFF
TGTGCCAGCAGCGAGGGACAGGGGGCCTACAATGAGCAGTTCTTC
>TRBJ2-2|NA|NA|TRBV12-5
CASGLDRVVHTGELFF
TGTGCTAGTGGTTTGGACAGGGTCGTTCACACCGGGGAGCTGTTTTTT